Within the sample, the clone carrying this T cell receptor (beta chain) is medium-sized. Unique molecular identifiers tagged every individual TCR cDNA molecule. Via MiXCR, TCRdb re-called the 5' RACE reads, giving one row per CDR3 protein. The sample yields a few thousand distinct CDR3 sequences, 7.5% to 10% seen once. Time point here: sample taken at primary tumor resection. There were 72 donors, all of them untreated patients with early-stage non-small cell lung cancer. Extraction of whole RNA from tumor, nontumor lung or frozen PBMC preceded unsorted sequencing. This CDR3 has 13 amino acids. The germline CDR1 and CDR2 sequences are SGDLS and YYNGEE. V was clipped by 3 bases and J by 1 base, with 6 bases between them. The sample belongs to a study of spatial heterogeneity in lung cancer.

The source material was normal lung tissue next to the tumor, sampled at surgery. The chain has TRBV9 and TRBJ2-3, with D possibly matching TRBD2 (5 bases). This clonotype originated in a male donor with early-stage non-small cell lung cancer. The CDR3 loop is CASSGSGTDTQYF. The CDR3 region has the DNA TGTGCCAGCAGCGGTAGCGGCACAGATACGCAGTATTTT.